These 6 T cell receptor beta chains originate from one sample sequenced in a study of blood T cell repertoires in COVID-19. The protocol was immunoSEQ multiplex PCR, while the TCRdb copy is restricted to in-frame clones and leaves out a portion. The repertoire holds some 200,000 clones, about 83% seen once, with roughly 1.2% in the top ten. Sequencing used peripheral blood. These receptors all come from a woman aged 25-40 years with COVID-19, enrolled during active disease.

This clone was seen only a few times. The chain couples TRBV11-2 to TRBJ2-2; possible D gene TRBD1, 6 bases. V shed 1 base and J shed 5 bases, with 11 bases lying between them. The germline V gene encodes CDR1 SGHAT and CDR2 FQNNGV. The CDR3 spans 15 residues. DNA of the CDR3: TGTGCCAGCAGCTTAGTTCCAGGGGAAACCGGGGAGCTGTTTTTT. Translating it yields CASSLVPGETGELFF.

The chain combines TRBV29-1 with TRBJ1-6; maybe TRBD1 (6 bases). This CDR3 contains 13 residues. CDR1 is SQVTM and CDR2 is ANQGSEA in the germline V gene. Trimming removed 5 bases at V and 7 bases at J, with 12 bases between. The CDR3 DNA follows: TGCAGCGTTCGCCACGGACAGAATTCACCCCTCCACTTT. Its translation is CSVRHGQNSPLHF.

The CDR3 is CASSQVLAAYNEQFF. The CDR3 DNA reads TGCGCCAGCAGCCAAGTACTAGCGGCTTACAATGAGCAGTTCTTC. The chain has TRBV4-1 and TRBJ2-1; 8 bases line up with TRBD2. Per the germline V gene, CDR1 is MGHRA and CDR2 is YSYEKL. The V gene end was trimmed by 1 base and the J gene end by 4 bases; junction bases not matched to a gene: 3. The CDR3 runs 15 residues.

This clone showed up just a few times. The chain carries TRBV7-2 and TRBJ1-6; D unresolved. Germline lookup yields CDR1 SGHTA and CDR2 FQGNSA. V lost 5 bases and J lost 7, with 12 bases in between. The CDR3 is made up of 14 amino acids. As DNA, the CDR3 is TGTGCCAGCAGCCACGGTGGAGAAAATTCACCCCTCCACTTT. Its translation is CASSHGGENSPLHF.

J is TRBJ1-6 and V is TRBV19, with 9 positions matching TRBD1. The V segment lost 5 bases and the J segment 9 bases; nucleotides outside the gene matches: 8. This CDR3 contains 15 residues. CDR1 and CDR2 from the germline V gene are LNHDA and SQIVND (reference sequence). The CDR3 sequence is CASSPRDRVGSPLHF. For the CDR3, the DNA is TGTGCCAGTAGTCCCCGGGACAGGGTTGGTTCACCCCTCCACTTT.

The chain joins TRBV11-3 to TRBJ2-7; 8 bases line up with TRBD1. CDR3 length equals 16 residues. Trimming removed 1 base from V and 7 bases from J; junction bases left unmatched: 12. CDR1 is SGHNT, CDR2 YENEEA, per germline. Here the CDR3 reads CASSLVVDWRDREQYF. The CDR3 DNA reads TGTGCCAGCAGCTTAGTGGTGGACTGGCGGGACAGGGAGCAGTACTTC.